This TCR beta chain was sequenced during a study of PD-1 blockade in classical Hodgkin lymphoma. The method was immunoSEQ multiplex PCR; TCRdb's version includes in-frame clones alone and lacks a portion of them. The table lists roughly 40,000 clones, about nine tenths of them singletons. The study, taken as a whole, reports: Nivolumab starters within 1 year of ASCT were excluded. Partial responders and progressors had significantly lower baseline TCR diversity.

As concerns this clone: The antigen remains undetermined.

Trimming removed 0 bases from V and 6 bases from J, with 11 bases in between. The CDR3 is 14 residues long. Germline-derived CDR1 and CDR2 are SGDLS and YYNGEE. Each patient's relapse followed autologous stem cell transplantation, and brentuximab vedotin exposure varied. This clonotype was obtained from a human donor with classical Hodgkin lymphoma. Sequences were derived from peripheral blood mononuclear cells (PBMCs), sampled at baseline. The gene calls are TRBV9 and TRBJ2-3; D may be TRBD1 (5 bases). The CDR3 sequence: CASSVDGATDTQYF. The CDR3 DNA reads as TGTGCCAGCAGCGTAGATGGGGCGACGGATACGCAGTATTTT. Supplemented by reference TRBV9 and TRBJ2-3, the full variable domain reads DSGVTQTPKHLITATGQRVTLRCSPRSGDLSVYWYQQSLDQGLQFLIQYYNGEERAKGNILERFSAQQFPDLHSELNLSSLELGDSALYFCASSVDGATDTQYFGPGTRLTVL.